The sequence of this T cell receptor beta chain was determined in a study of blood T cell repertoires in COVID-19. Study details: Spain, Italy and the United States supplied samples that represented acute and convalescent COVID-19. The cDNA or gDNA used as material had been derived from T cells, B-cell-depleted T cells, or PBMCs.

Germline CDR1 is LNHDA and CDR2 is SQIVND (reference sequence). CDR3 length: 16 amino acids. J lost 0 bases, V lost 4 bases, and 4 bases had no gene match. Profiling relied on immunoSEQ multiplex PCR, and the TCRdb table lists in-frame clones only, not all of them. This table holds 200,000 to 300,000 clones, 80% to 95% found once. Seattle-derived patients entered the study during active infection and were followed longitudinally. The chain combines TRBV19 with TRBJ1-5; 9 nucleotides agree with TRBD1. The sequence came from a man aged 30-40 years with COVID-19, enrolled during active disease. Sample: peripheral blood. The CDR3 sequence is CASSRTGAYSNQPQHF. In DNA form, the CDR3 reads TGTGCCAGTAGTAGGACAGGGGCTTATAGCAATCAGCCCCAGCATTTT.